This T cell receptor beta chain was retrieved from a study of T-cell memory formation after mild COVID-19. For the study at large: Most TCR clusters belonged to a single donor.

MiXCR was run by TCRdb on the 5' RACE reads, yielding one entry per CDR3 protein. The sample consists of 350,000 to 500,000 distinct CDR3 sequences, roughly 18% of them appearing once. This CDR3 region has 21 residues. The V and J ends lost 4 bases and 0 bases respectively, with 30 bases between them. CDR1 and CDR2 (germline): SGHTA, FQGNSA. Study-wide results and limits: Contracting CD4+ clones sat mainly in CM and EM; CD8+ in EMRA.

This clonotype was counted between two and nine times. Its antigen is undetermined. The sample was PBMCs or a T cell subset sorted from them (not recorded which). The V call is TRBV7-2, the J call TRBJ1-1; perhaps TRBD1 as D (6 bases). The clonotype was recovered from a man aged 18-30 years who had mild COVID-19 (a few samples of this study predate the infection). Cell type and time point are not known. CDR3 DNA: TGTGCCAGCAGCTCTCCGGGACACTTATCCCCCCGGCTACCGATGAACACTGAAGCTTTCTTT. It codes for CASSSPGHLSPRLPMNTEAFF.